The following is a TCR beta chain sequence with its context. Its antigen is not known. A single base separates this from a much larger clone, so it may be a read error. This sample was taken from a study of tumor and adjacent non-tumor tissue in lung cancer. Study-level information: Approximately 4.2 million productive TCRbeta reads were obtained per sample on average.

Three rounds of nested PCR, following a modified ARM-PCR protocol, produced the TCRbeta library. TCRdb re-called the multiplex PCR reads through MiXCR, storing one row per CDR3 protein. The sample shows almost 75,000 distinct CDR3 sequences, 65% to 75% of them seen only once. Looked up from germline, CDR1 is MNHEY and CDR2 is SVGAGI. The CDR3 loop spans 13 amino acids. This sample's RNA came from whole unsorted tissue. The normal lung tissue was taken more than 3 cm from the tumor edge. Newly diagnosed lung cancer patients had thoracic surgery in China, August–late 2014, without prior chemotherapy. Study findings and constraints: Tumor repertoires had a smaller top 100 clone share than normal lung. Compared with tumor, normal lung showed significantly lower TCR diversity.

The sequence derives from a woman aged 50 to 65 with non-small cell lung cancer. What was sequenced was distant non-tumor lung tissue. This sequence joins TRBV6-5 and TRBJ1-2; D possibly corresponds to TRBD1 (6 bases). The CDR3 protein is CPSTPGGAGGYTF. CDR3 sequence (DNA): TGTCCCAGCACCCCGGGGGGGGCTGGCGGCTACACCTTC.